Here is one T cell receptor (beta chain) with its context. Its antigen is currently unknown. This sample is part of a study of shared clonotypes between healthy human individuals. The wider study: The study used three CD4 naive, three CD4 memory, two CD8 naive and one CD8 memory plate per donor. General observations from the study: Clonotypes shared by all four sorted-subset donors had higher generation probabilities than non-shared clonotypes.

The method was immunoSEQ multiplex PCR; TCRdb's version includes in-frame clones alone and lacks a portion of them. This sample carries under 550,000 clones, about 96% of them seen once, and the ten largest clones take 0.06%. Sequencing input: naive CD4+ T cells sorted from blood. Subset: CD45RA+ positively selected. The sequence was obtained from a woman younger than 45 in good health.

CDR3 in DNA: TGTGCCAGCAGTTCTCAGCTTTACACTGAAGCTTTCTTT. It translates to CASSSQLYTEAFF. The rearrangement links TRBV6-6 to TRBJ1-1, with D uncertain. CDR3 length: 13 amino acids. CDR1 is MNHNY, CDR2 SVGAGI, per germline (reference sequence). Trimming cost V 4 bases and J 3 bases, with 9 bases left between them.